Following are 27 T cell receptor beta chains from one sample sequenced in a study of blood T cells in healthy people across ages. Next came a second PCR, run for roughly 7 to 12 cycles, which used a sample-barcoded 5' primer along with a J-beta primer mix. TCRdb passed the 5' RACE reads through MiXCR, listing each CDR3 protein once. The sample contains approximately 800,000 distinct CDR3 sequences, about 62% of which appear only once. The sequenced sample was blood. The receptor set was obtained from a man aged 30 to 45 in good health.

This sequence joins TRBV5-1 and TRBJ2-7; 9 bases match TRBD1. This CDR3 is built from 14 residues. The J segment lost 5 bases and the V segment lost 2 bases, leaving 5 bases of the junction unmatched. From germline, CDR1 is SGHRS and CDR2 YFSETQ. The CDR3 is CASSFAGQGNEQYF. CDR3 in DNA: TGCGCCAGCAGCTTCGCGGGACAGGGTAACGAGCAGTACTTC.

The V and J genes are TRBV20-1 and TRBJ2-7, with TRBD2 as a possible D gene (6 bases). In germline, CDR1 is DFQATT, CDR2 SNEGSKA (reference sequence). The CDR3 covers 15 residues. Deletions cut 5 bases from V and 5 bases from J, with 22 bases between. The DNA of the CDR3 is TGCAGTGCTGAGAGGGGTGTCGGGAGCACGGACGAGCAGTACTTC. Protein product: CSAERGVGSTDEQYF.

The chain carries TRBV13 and TRBJ2-1, with 9 bases identical to TRBD2. The V gene's germline CDR1 is PRHDT and CDR2 FYEKMQ (reference sequence). Trimming cost V 2 bases and J 7 bases; bases outside gene matches: 6. The CDR3 is 15 amino acids. The CDR3 DNA sequence: TGTGCCAGCAGCTTAAATAGCGGGGGCCGAAATGAGCAGTTCTTC. Translation gives CASSLNSGGRNEQFF. Using reference TRBV13 and TRBJ2-1 for the parts outside the CDR3, the full variable domain is AAGVIQSPRHLIKEKRETATLKCYPIPRHDTVYWYQQGPGQDPQFLISFYEKMQSDKGSIPDRFSAQQFSDYHSELNMSSLELGDSALYFCASSLNSGGRNEQFFGPGTRLTVL.

The V and J genes are TRBV20-1 and TRBJ2-7; D is tentatively TRBD1 or TRBD2 (5 bases each). Trimming cost V 0 bases and J 3 bases, with 15 bases left between them. This CDR3 contains 15 residues. The V gene's germline CDR1 is DFQATT and CDR2 SNEGSKA (reference sequence). The CDR3, as DNA: TGCAGTGCTAGAGATTGGGGGTTAGGGAACTACGAGCAGTACTTC. Translated: CSARDWGLGNYEQYF.

This rearrangement joins TRBV29-1 to TRBJ2-5; possibly TRBD2 for D (8 bases). The V end was cut by 2 bases, the J end by 11 bases, with 18 bases between. This CDR3 contains 13 residues. The V gene's germline CDR1 is SQVTM and CDR2 ANQGSEA. CDR3: CSVEKQGPGGQYF. The CDR3 nucleotides read TGCAGCGTTGAAAAACAGGGGCCGGGGGGGCAGTACTTC.

V gene TRBV29-1 combines with J gene TRBJ2-5; 9 bases agree with TRBD1. V lost 1 base and J lost 5; bases outside the gene matches: 8. CDR3 length equals 15 residues. CDR1 SQVTM and CDR2 ANQGSEA come from the germline V gene. The CDR3, as DNA: TGCAGCGTTGAAGGGGGACAGGGTTCTTATGAGACCCAGTACTTC. Amino acid sequence: CSVEGGQGSYETQYF.

This chain connects TRBV4-1 to TRBJ1-1; the match to TRBD1 covers 7 bases. Germline V gives CDR1 MGHRA, CDR2 YSYEKL. The CDR3 has 15 residues. The trim removed 0 bases at V and 4 bases at J, leaving 5 bases unmatched. CDR3 in DNA: TGCGCCAGCAGCCAAGAGGCCAGGGGGAGCACTGAAGCTTTCTTT. Amino acid sequence: CASSQEARGSTEAFF.

This clonotype was detected ten times or more. This chain links TRBV20-1 with TRBJ1-2; perhaps TRBD1 as D (5 bases). There are 12 residues in the CDR3. Trimming removed 6 bases from V and 8 bases from J, with 16 bases in between. Germline values: CDR1 DFQATT, CDR2 SNEGSKA (reference sequence). Here the CDR3 reads CSAPDTAAGYTF. CDR3 DNA sequence: TGCAGTGCCCCGGACACGGCGGCGGGCTACACCTTC.

To note about this clonotype: A much larger clone sits a single nucleotide away, making a read error possible. The rearrangement joins TRBV7-2 to TRBJ2-1; D remains unclear. This CDR3 is 15 amino acids long. Germline loops: CDR1 SGHTA, CDR2 FQGNSA. V was trimmed by 5 bases and J by 10 bases, leaving 21 bases between them. DNA for the CDR3: TGTGCCAGCAGCCACTCAGGCGGCCTCTCCTACGAGCAGTTCTTC. Translation: CASSHSGGLSYEQFF.

This clonotype has more than one count but fewer than ten. The V gene is TRBV12-3 or TRBV12-4, the J gene TRBJ2-3; 9 bases are a match to TRBD2. The V segment lost 7 bases and the J segment 4 bases; nucleotides outside the gene matches: 9. The CDR3 runs to 15 residues. The CDR3 reads CASTPSSGVADTQYF. The CDR3 nucleotides are TGTGCCAGCACCCCATCTAGCGGGGTAGCAGATACGCAGTATTTT.

The chain is built from TRBV12-3 or TRBV12-4 and TRBJ1-5, with D maybe TRBD1 (6 bases). This CDR3 has 13 residues. V lost 5 bases to trimming and J lost 4 bases, with 9 bases between them. For the CDR3, the DNA is TGTGCCAGCAGTGCGACAGGTAATCAGCCCCAGCATTTT. Translation: CASSATGNQPQHF.

There are a few counts of this clonotype. A single base separates this from a much larger clone, so it may be a read error. CDR3 amino acids: CAISEWGGELTYNEQYF. The CDR3 region has the DNA TGTGCCATCAGTGAGTGGGGTGGGGAGCTCACCTACAATGAGCAGTACTTC. This chain uses TRBV10-3 with TRBJ2-1; D may be TRBD2 (5 bases). The closer fit of TRBJ2-7 to the DNA end suggests the J call may be wrong. The CDR3 extends over 17 amino acids. Germline assignment: CDR1 ENHRY and CDR2 SYGVKD.

The gene calls are TRBV4-2 and TRBJ2-1, with 7 positions matching TRBD1. CDR1 and CDR2 (germline): LGHNA, YNFKEQ. The CDR3 is 16 residues long. V lost 1 base and J lost 7; bases outside the gene matches: 10. The chain's CDR3 is CASSQATGSFVNEQFF. Here the CDR3 DNA reads TGTGCCAGCAGCCAAGCGACAGGGAGTTTCGTAAATGAGCAGTTCTTC.

The chain uses TRBV14 and TRBJ2-1, with 11 bases identical to TRBD2. The CDR3 has 14 amino acids. Losses at the gene ends were 4 bases for V and 9 bases for J; bases not matched to a gene: 5. Looked up from germline, CDR1 is SGHDN and CDR2 is FVKESK. CDR3 region: CASSRRLAGSEQFF. The CDR3 region has the DNA TGTGCCAGCAGCCGGAGACTAGCGGGATCTGAGCAGTTCTTC. Drawing the rest from reference TRBV14 and TRBJ2-1, the complete variable domain is EAGVTQFPSHSVIEKGQTVTLRCDPISGHDNLYWYRRVMGKEIKFLLHFVKESKQDESGMPNNRFLAERTGGTYSTLKVQPAELEDSGVYFCASSRRLAGSEQFFGPGTRLTVL.

The V and J genes are TRBV2 and TRBJ1-5; 9 positions agree with TRBD1. The CDR3 sequence is 15 residues long. Unmatched junction bases numbered 8, after V lost 4 bases and J lost 7 bases. Looked up from germline, CDR1 is SNHLY and CDR2 is FYNNEI. The CDR3 is CASSGTGVMGQPQHF. DNA for the CDR3: TGTGCCAGCAGTGGGACAGGGGTCATGGGGCAGCCCCAGCATTTT.

The rearrangement uses TRBV7-9 and TRBJ2-7; D is unclear. Trimming took off 5 bases at V and 0 bases at J, with 8 bases between the two ends. The CDR3 covers 13 residues. Germline V CDR1 and CDR2: SEHNR, FQNEAQ (reference sequence). CDR3 DNA sequence: TGTGCCAGCAGCCGTTACGTCTCCTACGAGCAGTACTTC. Translated, it gives CASSRYVSYEQYF.

Ten or more counts support this clonotype. The chain uses TRBV10-3 and TRBJ1-6, with D possibly matching TRBD1 (5 bases). CDR1 is ENHRY and CDR2 is SYGVKD in the germline V gene. V gave up 4 bases and J gave up 8 bases, with 21 bases separating them. CDR3 size: 17 residues. The CDR3: CAISGSEGTRIDSPLHF. As DNA, the CDR3 is TGTGCCATCAGTGGGTCAGAGGGGACCCGTATTGATTCACCCCTCCACTTT.

This rearrangement joins TRBV5-1 to TRBJ1-4; a weak D match, TRBD1 (6 bases). V gave up 7 bases and J gave up 8 bases, with 12 bases separating them. The CDR3 spans 12 residues. Germline CDR1 reads SGHRS; CDR2 reads YFSETQ. In DNA, the CDR3 is TGCGCCAGCCGGGACAACAACGAAAAACTGTTTTTT. Protein: CASRDNNEKLFF.

This sequence joins TRBV7-2 and TRBJ1-3; no clear D. V dropped 5 bases and J dropped 0 bases, with 11 bases sitting between them. The germline gives CDR1 SGHTA, CDR2 FQGNSA. The CDR3 covers 15 residues. CDR3 residues: CASSVNMDSGNTIYF. In DNA, the CDR3 is TGTGCCAGCAGCGTAAATATGGACTCTGGAAACACCATATATTTT.

The chain carries TRBV6-5 and TRBJ2-6; D is ambiguous. This CDR3 contains 16 residues. Per germline, CDR1 MNHEY and CDR2 SVGAGI. Trimming took off 0 bases at V and 2 bases at J, with 8 bases between the two ends. DNA of the CDR3: TGTGCCAGCAGTTACTCGTCGGAACCTGGGGCCAACGTCCTGACTTTC. It specifies CASSYSSEPGANVLTF.

This clonotype was observed a handful of times. This chain links TRBV6-5 with TRBJ2-1; 7 bases align to TRBD2. The V and J ends lost 2 bases and 8 bases, in that order; junction bases with no gene match: 6. The CDR3 is 14 residues long. Germline CDR1 is MNHEY and CDR2 is SVGAGI. CDR3 DNA sequence: TGTGCCAGCAGTTACGGCGGGAGCCGGCATGAGCAGTTCTTC. As protein: CASSYGGSRHEQFF.

CDR3 nucleotide sequence: TGCAGTGCCCAAGCGGGCCTGGGGTACGAGCAGTACTTC. Translating it yields CSAQAGLGYEQYF. This chain uses TRBV20-1 with TRBJ2-7; D perhaps matches TRBD2 (6 bases). CDR1 and CDR2 from the germline V gene are DFQATT and SNEGSKA (reference sequence). Trimming removed 6 bases at V and 4 bases at J, with 16 bases between. CDR3 length: 13 amino acids.

The chain has TRBV28 and TRBJ2-7; maybe TRBD1 (5 bases). The germline V and J ends were trimmed by 3 bases and 1 base, with 25 bases remaining between them. Germline V gives CDR1 MDHEN, CDR2 SYDVKM. The CDR3 is 19 residues long. For the CDR3, the DNA is TGTGCCAGCAGTTTCCCAAACGGCGCCAGGGCTGCTAATTCCTACGAGCAGTACTTC. Protein: CASSFPNGARAANSYEQYF.

The rearrangement links TRBV23-1 to TRBJ2-7; D unresolved. TRBV23-1 is treated as an ORF (open reading frame) with a function not yet certain. Trimming took off 3 bases at V and 2 bases at J, with 11 bases between the two ends. This CDR3 is built from 14 residues. CDR3 protein: CASSQIPRTYEQYF. In nucleotides, the CDR3 is TGCGCCAGCAGTCAGATCCCCAGGACCTACGAGCAGTACTTC.

This clonotype was detected only once. V and J are TRBV7-9 and TRBJ2-5, with TRBD2 identical over 7 bases. V gave up 7 bases and J gave up 2 bases; unmatched junction bases: 7. There are 14 residues in the CDR3. The V gene's germline CDR1 is SEHNR and CDR2 FQNEAQ (reference sequence). The CDR3 reads CASTLTSVQETQYF. The CDR3 DNA follows: TGTGCCAGCACGCTAACTAGCGTTCAAGAGACCCAGTACTTC.

V usage is TRBV29-1 and J usage is TRBJ2-3; 10 bases match TRBD2. The CDR3 has 16 residues. Germline V gene data show CDR1 as SQVTM and CDR2 as ANQGSEA. V lost 0 bases, J lost 4 bases, and 7 bases stayed unmatched. The CDR3 here is CSVEERTSGAPDTQYF. CDR3 DNA: TGCAGCGTTGAAGAAAGGACTAGCGGAGCCCCAGATACGCAGTATTTT.

This clonotype was detected many times. The V and J genes are TRBV18 and TRBJ2-5; D is ambiguous. V was cut by 8 bases and J by 5 bases, with 12 bases left in between. In germline, CDR1 is KGHSH, CDR2 LQKENI. This CDR3 is 12 amino acids long. CDR3: CASSPDGETQYF. The CDR3 DNA is TGTGCCAGCAGCCCAGATGGCGAGACCCAGTACTTC. Using reference TRBV18 and TRBJ2-5 for the parts outside the CDR3, the full variable domain is NAGVMQNPRHLVRRRGQEARLRCSPMKGHSHVYWYRQLPEEGLKFMVYLQKENIIDESGMPKERFSAEFPKEGPSILRIQQVVRGDSAAYFCASSPDGETQYFGPGTRLLVL.